Below are 9 T cell receptor beta chains sequenced from a single sample in a study of T cell responses to AZD1222 COVID-19 vaccine. Libraries were prepared by immunoSEQ multiplex PCR; TCRdb keeps only in-frame clonotypes and omits some of them. Of about 150,000 clones in the sample, roughly 90% are singletons; the top ten hold 1.4%. The specimen comprised peripheral blood, sampled on day 0 of AZD1222 vaccination. Source of these receptors: an adult in good health.

This rearrangement joins TRBV5-4 to TRBJ1-2; D may be TRBD1 (6 bases). Trimming stripped 0 bases from V and 1 base from J, with 22 bases between. The length of the CDR3 is 19 residues. The germline gives CDR1 SGHNT, CDR2 YYREEE (reference sequence). The CDR3 DNA reads TGTGCCAGCAGCTTGGAGGGCCTGGGGGCAAAAAGTTTTAACTATGGCTACACCTTC. The encoded protein is CASSLEGLGAKSFNYGYTF. Combining the CDR3 with reference TRBV5-4 and TRBJ1-2 gives the whole variable domain ETGVTQSPTHLIKTRGQQVTLRCSSQSGHNTVSWYQQALGQGPQFIFQYYREEENGRGNFPPRFSGLQFPNYSSELNVNALELDDSALYLCASSLEGLGAKSFNYGYTFGSGTRLTVV.

This chain uses TRBV6-1 with TRBJ1-1; D gene unclear. CDR3 length: 16 residues. V gave up 2 bases and J gave up 10 bases, with 23 bases separating them. Germline V gives CDR1 MNHNS, CDR2 SASEGT. CDR3 coding DNA: TGTGCCAGCAGTGAAAGAGAAGGGCGCGGACCGATGGGAGCTTTCTTT. Encoded protein: CASSEREGRGPMGAFF.

The gene calls are TRBV5-4 and TRBJ2-1; D possibly corresponds to TRBD1 (6 bases). V shed 3 bases and J shed 6 bases, with 22 bases lying between them. CDR1 SGHNT and CDR2 YYREEE come from the germline V gene (reference sequence). This CDR3 contains 17 residues. CDR3 in DNA: TGTGCCAGCAGCTGGGGGCCGGAGGCGGCCAGAATCAATGAGCAGTTCTTC. Its protein is CASSWGPEAARINEQFF. Variable domain in full (rest from reference TRBV5-4 and TRBJ2-1): ETGVTQSPTHLIKTRGQQVTLRCSSQSGHNTVSWYQQALGQGPQFIFQYYREEENGRGNFPPRFSGLQFPNYSSELNVNALELDDSALYLCASSWGPEAARINEQFFGPGTRLTVL.

This CDR3 is CASSLMQRGAQETQYF. The CDR3 bases are TGTGCCAGCAGCCTAATGCAGCGGGGGGCCCAAGAGACCCAGTACTTC. V gene TRBV7-8 combines with J gene TRBJ2-5; 9 bases agree with TRBD2. The germline CDR1 and CDR2 sequences are SGHVS and FQNEAQ. CDR3 size: 16 residues. Trimming took 5 bases from V and 1 from J; bases not matched to a gene: 8.

The V call is TRBV27, the J call TRBJ2-7, with unresolved D. The CDR3 consists of 12 residues. Trimming removed 7 bases at V and 9 bases at J, with 16 bases between. The germline V gene encodes CDR1 MNHEY and CDR2 SMNVEV (reference sequence). The CDR3 protein is CASITRWGRQYF. CDR3 DNA: TGTGCCAGCATCACAAGGTGGGGAAGGCAGTACTTC.

This chain connects TRBV18 to TRBJ2-4, with 7 bases aligning to TRBD2. The germline V gene encodes CDR1 KGHSH and CDR2 LQKENI. V was pared by 3 bases and J by 6 bases, with 8 bases of the junction left unmatched. There are 15 residues in the CDR3. The CDR3 DNA sequence: TGTGCCAGCTCACCTGGAACAGGCGGGGGAAACATTCAGTACTTC. This codes for CASSPGTGGGNIQYF. The full variable domain, completed using reference TRBV18 and TRBJ2-4, is NAGVMQNPRHLVRRRGQEARLRCSPMKGHSHVYWYRQLPEEGLKFMVYLQKENIIDESGMPKERFSAEFPKEGPSILRIQQVVRGDSAAYFCASSPGTGGGNIQYFGAGTRLSVL.

This sequence joins TRBV6-5 and TRBJ2-2; 7 bases agree with TRBD1. V lost 7 bases and J lost 3; bases outside the gene matches: 5. The CDR3 runs to 14 residues. The germline CDR1 and CDR2 sequences are MNHEY and SVGAGI. CDR3 protein: CASTRGLDTGELFF. The CDR3 DNA is TGTGCCAGCACAAGGGGGCTAGACACCGGGGAGCTGTTTTTT.

The genes are TRBV11-3 and TRBJ2-3, with 8 bases matching TRBD2. The CDR3 is 15 residues long. Germline V gene lookup returns CDR1 SGHNT and CDR2 YENEEA. V was pared by 4 bases and J by 3 bases, with 6 bases of the junction left unmatched. CDR3 region: CASSSPQRETDTQYF. Written as DNA, the CDR3 is TGTGCCAGCAGCTCCCCCCAGCGGGAGACAGATACGCAGTATTTT.

The V gene is TRBV13, the J gene TRBJ1-2; the match to TRBD1 covers 9 bases. Germline CDR1 is PRHDT and CDR2 is FYEKMQ (reference sequence). Trimming at V came to 3 bases and at J to 6 bases, leaving 11 bases not matched to a gene. The CDR3 is 16 amino acids. CDR3 nucleotides: TGTGCCAGCAGCTTTCACGGGAGTGGACAGGGGCATGGCTACACCTTC. Translated: CASSFHGSGQGHGYTF.